The 13 T cell receptor beta chains in this list originate from one sample, sequenced in a study of blood T cell repertoires in COVID-19 (dated by TCRdb to the early 2020s). The method behind the library was the immunoSEQ multiplex PCR assay. Held by TCRdb, this immuneACCESS table contains in-frame sequences only and omits some clones. Under half of the omission traces to an unresolved V gene where checked; the cause of the rest is unknown. In all, the sample holds 220,000 or so clones, and 82% of those were seen once. Around 8% of the sample comes from the top ten. Sequences were obtained from peripheral blood. Receptor source: a woman of 80 years or more with COVID-19, enrolled during active disease.

The chain joins TRBV7-8 to TRBJ1-5; D is undetermined. V shed 4 bases and J shed 3 bases, with 16 bases lying between them. Germline V gene data show CDR1 as SGHVS and CDR2 as FQNEAQ. This CDR3 has 16 residues. The CDR3 bases are TGTGCCAGCAGCTCTGGCAACGCAGGCCTCAATCAGCCCCAGCATTTT. Its protein is CASSSGNAGLNQPQHF.

The chain has TRBV18 and TRBJ2-4; D is undetermined. Germline V gene lookup returns CDR1 KGHSH and CDR2 LQKENI. This CDR3 is 13 amino acids long. Trimming pared 6 bases from V and 5 bases from J, leaving 11 bases between. The CDR3 coding sequence is TGTGCCAGCTCCACGGAAACAGAAAACATTCAGTACTTC. Residues: CASSTETENIQYF. Complete variable domain (other parts from reference TRBV18 and TRBJ2-4): NAGVMQNPRHLVRRRGQEARLRCSPMKGHSHVYWYRQLPEEGLKFMVYLQKENIIDESGMPKERFSAEFPKEGPSILRIQQVVRGDSAAYFCASSTETENIQYFGAGTRLSVL.

The V call is TRBV6-2 or TRBV6-3, the J call TRBJ2-2, with D perhaps TRBD2 (6 bases). CDR1 is MNHEY, CDR2 SVGEGT, per germline. Deletions cut 4 bases from V and 5 bases from J, with 17 bases between. This CDR3 has 16 amino acids. CDR3: CASSSASSEGTGELFF. CDR3 nucleotide sequence: TGTGCCAGCAGTTCGGCCTCTAGCGAGGGGACCGGGGAGCTGTTTTTT.

Details on this clone: One end of the junction does not line up with germline, which may come from a read error. The chain couples TRBV7-7 to TRBJ2-7; D not certain. There are 13 residues in the CDR3. The germline gives CDR1 SSHAT, CDR2 FNYEAQ (reference sequence). The CDR3 DNA follows: TGTGCTAGCAGCCCGTCTCCCTCCTACGAGCAGTACTTC. This sequence encodes CASSPSPSYEQYF.

J is TRBJ2-2 and V is TRBV5-1, with TRBD1 as a possible D gene (6 bases). Per the germline V gene, CDR1 is SGHRS and CDR2 is YFSETQ. The CDR3 totals 17 residues. V lost 4 bases to trimming and J lost 5 bases, with 21 bases between them. The CDR3 loop is CASSPGGRDTGTGELFF. The CDR3 nucleotides are TGCGCCAGCAGCCCCGGAGGCCGGGACACGGGGACCGGGGAGCTGTTTTTT. The whole variable domain, remainder taken from reference TRBV5-1 and TRBJ2-2, is KAGVTQTPRYLIKTRGQQVTLSCSPISGHRSVSWYQQTPGQGLQFLFEYFSETQRNKGNFPGRFSGRQFSNSRSEMNVSTLELGDSALYLCASSPGGRDTGTGELFFGEGSRLTVL.

V gene TRBV6-5 combines with J gene TRBJ1-3, with D maybe TRBD1 (5 bases). The V gene's germline CDR1 is MNHEY and CDR2 SVGAGI. The V gene lost 3 bases and the J gene lost 3 bases, with 9 bases spanning the gap. The CDR3 totals 14 residues. The CDR3 DNA follows: TGTGCCAGCAGTTATAGCAGGGATGGAAACACCATATATTTT. Its translation: CASSYSRDGNTIYF.

Points on this clone: It is unclear where the CDR3 begins or ends on the DNA, so no DNA is shown, and the CDR3 is as TCRdb lists it. The rearrangement uses TRBV12-2 and TRBJ1-6; the DNA was not used to check the table's D call, TRBD1. TRBV12-2 is a pseudogene locus. The CDR3 is 14 amino acids in total, end residues counted. CDR3 region: CASRVGTGITTLHF.

This clone was detected ten times or more. The chain combines TRBV18 with TRBJ1-3, with 8 bases identical to TRBD1. From germline, CDR1 is KGHSH and CDR2 LQKENI. The V and J ends lost 2 bases and 3 bases, in that order; junction bases with no gene match: 6. The CDR3 runs 16 residues. CDR3 in amino acids: CASSPIPTGDGNTIYF. Written as DNA, the CDR3 is TGTGCCAGCTCACCAATCCCGACAGGGGATGGAAACACCATATATTTT.

The rearrangement links TRBV5-1 to TRBJ1-3; D gene unclear. CDR3 length equals 14 residues. V was shortened by 4 bases and J by 4 bases, with 12 bases between the two germline ends. Germline assignment: CDR1 SGHRS and CDR2 YFSETQ. CDR3: CASSAREGGNTIYF. The DNA for the CDR3 is TGCGCCAGCAGCGCCCGGGAGGGAGGAAACACCATATATTTT.

V is TRBV30 and J is TRBJ1-4, with D possibly TRBD1 on 6 matching bases. The V and J ends lost 2 bases and 7 bases respectively, with 17 bases between them. This CDR3 has 15 amino acids. Germline V gene data show CDR1 as GTSNPN and CDR2 as SVGIG (reference sequence). The CDR3 region is CAWSLERGISEKLFF. The CDR3 bases are TGTGCCTGGAGTCTGGAAAGGGGGATAAGTGAAAAACTGTTTTTT.

The chain is built from TRBV18 and TRBJ2-2; 7 bases agree with TRBD2. CDR1 KGHSH and CDR2 LQKENI come from the germline V gene. This CDR3 contains 19 residues. The ends lost 5 bases at V and 4 bases at J; junction bases unmatched: 19. The CDR3 loop reads CASSALHRLATRGTGELFF. CDR3 coding DNA: TGTGCCAGCTCAGCGCTACACCGACTAGCAACGAGGGGCACCGGGGAGCTGTTTTTT.

The chain couples TRBV28 to TRBJ1-1, with D perhaps TRBD1 (6 bases). From germline, CDR1 is MDHEN and CDR2 SYDVKM. Trimming cost V 7 bases and J 4 bases, with 19 bases left between them. The CDR3 length is 15 residues. The CDR3 reads CASTLGGALGTEAFF. The CDR3 DNA is TGTGCCAGCACCCTGGGGGGGGCTCTCGGCACTGAAGCTTTCTTT.

This clone was seen only once. V usage is TRBV6-5 and J usage is TRBJ1-5; D call uncertain. This CDR3 spans 13 amino acids. Trimming removed 0 bases at V and 5 bases at J, with 5 bases between. Germline loops: CDR1 MNHEY, CDR2 SVGAGI. Written as DNA, the CDR3 is TGTGCCAGCAGTTACTCGGCAGATCAGCCCCAGCATTTT. Translating it yields CASSYSADQPQHF.